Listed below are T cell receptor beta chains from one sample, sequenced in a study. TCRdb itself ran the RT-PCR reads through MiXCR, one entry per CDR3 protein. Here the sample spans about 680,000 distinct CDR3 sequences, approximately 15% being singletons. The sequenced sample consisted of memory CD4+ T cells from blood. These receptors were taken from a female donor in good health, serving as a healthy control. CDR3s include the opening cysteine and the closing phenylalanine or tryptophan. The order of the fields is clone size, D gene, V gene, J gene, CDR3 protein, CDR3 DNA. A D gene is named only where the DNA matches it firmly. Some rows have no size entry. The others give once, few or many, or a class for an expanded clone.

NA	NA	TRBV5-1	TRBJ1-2	CASSFGGSDYGYTF	TGCGCCAGCAGCTTTGGAGGGAGTGACTATGGCTACACCTTC
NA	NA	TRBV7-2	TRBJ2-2	CASRARRNTGELFF	TGTGCCAGCAGAGCCCGGAGAAACACCGGGGAGCTGTTTTTT
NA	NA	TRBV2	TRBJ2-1	CASRLEVFNEQFF	TGTGCCAGCAGACTAGAGGTATTCAATGAGCAGTTCTTC
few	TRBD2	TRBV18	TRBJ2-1	CASSPLGTSGIGDEQFF	TGTGCCAGCTCACCACTGGGGACTAGCGGGATAGGGGATGAGCAGTTCTTC
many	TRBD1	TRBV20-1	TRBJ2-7	CSARPNPGGYEQYF	TGCAGTGCTAGGCCCAATCCAGGGGGCTACGAGCAGTACTTC
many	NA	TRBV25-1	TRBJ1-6	CASRELGVNSPLHF	TGTGCCAGCCGTGAGTTAGGGGTCAATTCACCCCTCCACTTT
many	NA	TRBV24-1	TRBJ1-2	CATSQGLGYTF	TGTGCCACCAGTCAGGGTTTAGGCTACACCTTC
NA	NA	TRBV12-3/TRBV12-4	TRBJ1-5	CASSRDGFPQWIQPQHF	TGTGCCAGCAGCCGGGACGGATTTCCCCAATGGATTCAGCCCCAGCATTTT
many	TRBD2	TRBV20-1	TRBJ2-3	CSARWAGGADTQYF	TGCAGTGCCCGGTGGGCGGGAGGGGCAGATACGCAGTATTTT
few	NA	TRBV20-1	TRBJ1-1	CSAPITGSVLPFF	TGCAGTGCCCCTATAACAGGTAGTGTTCTGCCTTTCTTT
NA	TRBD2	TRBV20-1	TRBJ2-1	CSARDLAGGNEQFF	TGCAGTGCTAGAGATTTAGCGGGAGGCAATGAGCAGTTCTTC
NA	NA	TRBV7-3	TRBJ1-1	CASSLNDLNTEAFF	TGTGCCAGCAGCTTAAATGACTTGAACACTGAAGCTTTCTTT
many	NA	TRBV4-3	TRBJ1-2	CASSQTGQHYGYTF	TGCGCCAGCAGCCAAACCGGACAGCACTATGGCTACACCTTC
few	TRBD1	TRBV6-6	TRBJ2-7	CASSTSTGGAGEQYF	TGTGCCAGCAGTACCTCGACAGGGGGCGCGGGGGAGCAGTACTTC
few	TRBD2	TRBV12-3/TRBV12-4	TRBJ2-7	CASSLGSGGLAKIYEQYF	TGTGCCAGCAGTTTGGGTAGTGGGGGACTAGCGAAAATCTACGAGCAGTACTTC
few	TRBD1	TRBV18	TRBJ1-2	CASSPETGGGYTF	TGTGCCAGCTCACCCGAGACAGGGGGTGGCTACACCTTC
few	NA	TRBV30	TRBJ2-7	CAWSVGSGSYEQYF	TGTGCCTGGAGTGTAGGATCAGGGTCCTACGAGCAGTACTTC
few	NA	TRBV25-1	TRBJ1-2	CASSRGGHGYTF	TGTGCCAGCAGCCGGGGGGGACATGGCTACACCTTC
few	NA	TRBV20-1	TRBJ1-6	CSASFLQGRGGRPLHF	TGCAGTGCTAGTTTTCTACAGGGCCGGGGCGGTCGGCCCCTCCACTTT
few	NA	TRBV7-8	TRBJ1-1	CASSPYSRANTEAFF	TGTGCCAGCAGCCCATATTCTCGTGCAAACACTGAAGCTTTCTTT
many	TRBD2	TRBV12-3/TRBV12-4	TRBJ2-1	CASSLRTSGSIFF	TGTGCCAGCAGTTTAAGGACTAGCGGGAGTATTTTCTTC
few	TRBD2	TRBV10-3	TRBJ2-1	CAIMASGNIGVNEQFF	TGTGCCATCATGGCTAGCGGGAACATTGGGGTGAATGAGCAGTTCTTC
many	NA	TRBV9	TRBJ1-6	CASSRGDKGSSPLHF	TGTGCCAGCAGCAGAGGGGACAAGGGGTCTTCACCCCTCCACTTT
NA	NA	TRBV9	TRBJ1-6	CASSVTGLDNSPLHF	TGTGCCAGCAGCGTAACAGGTCTGGATAATTCACCCCTCCACTTT
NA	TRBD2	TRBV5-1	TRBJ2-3	CASSLAPAGGSDTQYF	TGCGCCAGCAGCTTGGCCCCGGCGGGAGGTTCAGATACGCAGTATTTT
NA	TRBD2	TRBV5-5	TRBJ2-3	CASSGKMASGSNTQYF	TGTGCCAGCAGCGGTAAAATGGCTAGCGGGAGTAATACGCAGTATTTT
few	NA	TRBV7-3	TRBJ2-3	CASSLGRTPQYF	TGTGCCAGCAGCTTAGGAAGGACCCCGCAGTATTTT